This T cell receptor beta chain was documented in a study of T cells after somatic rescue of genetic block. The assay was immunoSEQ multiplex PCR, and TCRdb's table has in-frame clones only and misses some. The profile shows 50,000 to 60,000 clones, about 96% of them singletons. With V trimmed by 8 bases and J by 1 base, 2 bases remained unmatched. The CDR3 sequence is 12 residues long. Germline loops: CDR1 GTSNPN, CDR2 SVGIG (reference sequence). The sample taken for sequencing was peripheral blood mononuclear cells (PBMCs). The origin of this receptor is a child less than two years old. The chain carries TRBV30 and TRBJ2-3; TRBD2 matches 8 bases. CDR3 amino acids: CARAGGTDTQYF. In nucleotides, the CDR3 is TGTGCCAGAGCGGGAGGCACAGATACGCAGTATTTT. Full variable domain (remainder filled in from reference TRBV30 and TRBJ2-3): SQTIHQWPATLVQPVGSPLSLECTVEGTSNPNLYWYRQAAGRGLQLLFYSVGIGQISSEVPQNLSASRPQDRQFILSSKKLLLSDSGFYLCARAGGTDTQYFGPGTRLTVL.